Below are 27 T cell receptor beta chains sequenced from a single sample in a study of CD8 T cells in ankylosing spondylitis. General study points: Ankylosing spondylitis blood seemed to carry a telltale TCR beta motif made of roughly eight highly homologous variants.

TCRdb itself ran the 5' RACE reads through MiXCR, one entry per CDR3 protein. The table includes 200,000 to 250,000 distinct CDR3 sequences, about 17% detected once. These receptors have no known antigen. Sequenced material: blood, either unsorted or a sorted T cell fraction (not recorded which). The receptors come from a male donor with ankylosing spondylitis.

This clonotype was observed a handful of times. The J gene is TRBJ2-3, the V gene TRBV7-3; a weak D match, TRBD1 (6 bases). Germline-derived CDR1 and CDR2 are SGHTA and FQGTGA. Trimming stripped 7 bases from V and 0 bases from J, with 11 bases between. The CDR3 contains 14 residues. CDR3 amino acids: CASNSGTSTDTQYF. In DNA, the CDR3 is TGTGCCAGCAACTCCGGGACAAGCACAGATACGCAGTATTTT. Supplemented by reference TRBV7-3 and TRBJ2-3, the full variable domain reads GAGVSQTPSNKVTEKGKYVELRCDPISGHTALYWYRQSLGQGPEFLIYFQGTGAADDSGLPNDRFFAVRPEGSVSTLKIQRTERGDSAVYLCASNSGTSTDTQYFGPGTRLTVL.

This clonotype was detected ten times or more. The CDR3 region has the DNA TGCGCCAGCAGCCAAGATAATTACAACTCTGGAAACACCATATATTTT. Amino acids: CASSQDNYNSGNTIYF. This chain uses TRBV4-3 with TRBJ1-3, with D unresolved. In germline, CDR1 is LGHNA, CDR2 YSLEER. The germline V and J ends were trimmed by 0 bases and 0 bases, with 9 bases remaining between them. This CDR3 is built from 16 residues.

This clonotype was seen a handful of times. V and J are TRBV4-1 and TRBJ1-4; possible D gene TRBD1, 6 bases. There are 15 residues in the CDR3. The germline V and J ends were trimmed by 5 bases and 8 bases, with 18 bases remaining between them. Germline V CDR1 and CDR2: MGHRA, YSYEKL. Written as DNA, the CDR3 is TGCGCCAGCAGCACCAGGACAGACTACCCGGAAAAACTGTTTTTT. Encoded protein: CASSTRTDYPEKLFF.

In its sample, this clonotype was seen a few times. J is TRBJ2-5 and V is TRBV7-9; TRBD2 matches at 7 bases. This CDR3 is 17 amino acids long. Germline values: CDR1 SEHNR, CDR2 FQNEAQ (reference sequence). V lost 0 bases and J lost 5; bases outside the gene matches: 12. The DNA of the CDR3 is TGTGCCAGCAGCTTAGCTCCCGCGGCGGGGGATAGGGAGACCCAGTACTTC. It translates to CASSLAPAAGDRETQYF.

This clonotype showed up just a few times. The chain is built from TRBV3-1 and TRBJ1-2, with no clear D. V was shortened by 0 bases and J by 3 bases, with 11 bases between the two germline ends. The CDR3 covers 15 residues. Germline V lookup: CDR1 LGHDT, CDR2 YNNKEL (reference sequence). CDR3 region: CASSQDEVPYYGYTF. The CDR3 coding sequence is TGTGCCAGCAGCCAAGATGAGGTCCCCTACTATGGCTACACCTTC.

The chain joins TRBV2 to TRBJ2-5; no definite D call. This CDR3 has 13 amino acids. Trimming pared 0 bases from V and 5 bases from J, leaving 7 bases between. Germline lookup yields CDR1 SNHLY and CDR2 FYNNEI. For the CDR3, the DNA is TGTGCCAGCAGTGAAGCGCTTTGGGAGACCCAGTACTTC. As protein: CASSEALWETQYF.

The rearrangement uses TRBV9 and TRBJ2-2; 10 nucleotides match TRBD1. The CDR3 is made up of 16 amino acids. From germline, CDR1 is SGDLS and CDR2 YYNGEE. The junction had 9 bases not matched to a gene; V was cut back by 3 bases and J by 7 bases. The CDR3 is CASSAPGTGVDGELFF. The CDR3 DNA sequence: TGTGCCAGCAGCGCCCCCGGGACAGGGGTGGACGGGGAGCTGTTTTTT.

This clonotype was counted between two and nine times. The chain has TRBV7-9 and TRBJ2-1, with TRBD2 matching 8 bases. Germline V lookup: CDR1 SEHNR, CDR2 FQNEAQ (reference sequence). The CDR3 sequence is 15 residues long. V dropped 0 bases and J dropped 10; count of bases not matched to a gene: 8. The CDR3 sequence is CASSLAGVGGGEQFF. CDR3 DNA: TGTGCCAGCAGCTTAGCCGGGGTCGGGGGGGGCGAGCAGTTCTTC.

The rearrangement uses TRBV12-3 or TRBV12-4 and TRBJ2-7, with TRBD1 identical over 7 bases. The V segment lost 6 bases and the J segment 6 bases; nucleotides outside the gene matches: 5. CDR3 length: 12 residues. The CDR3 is CASSQTGAEQYF. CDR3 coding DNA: TGTGCCAGCAGCCAAACAGGGGCCGAGCAGTACTTC.

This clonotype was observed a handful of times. CDR3 in DNA: TGTGCCATCAGCCAGGAGACAGGGGTAAACTACGAGCAGTACTTC. Translating gives CAISQETGVNYEQYF. V usage is TRBV10-3 and J usage is TRBJ2-7, with TRBD1 matching over 8 bases. Germline assignment: CDR1 ENHRY and CDR2 SYGVKD. CDR3 length: 15 amino acids. V was pared by 6 bases and J by 3 bases, with 10 bases of the junction left unmatched.

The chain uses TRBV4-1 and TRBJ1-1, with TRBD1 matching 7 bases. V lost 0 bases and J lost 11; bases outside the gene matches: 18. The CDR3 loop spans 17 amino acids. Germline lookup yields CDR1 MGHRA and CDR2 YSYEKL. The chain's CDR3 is CASSQDGTVFNPRGAFF. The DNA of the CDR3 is TGCGCCAGCAGCCAAGATGGGACAGTGTTTAATCCCCGGGGGGCTTTCTTT.

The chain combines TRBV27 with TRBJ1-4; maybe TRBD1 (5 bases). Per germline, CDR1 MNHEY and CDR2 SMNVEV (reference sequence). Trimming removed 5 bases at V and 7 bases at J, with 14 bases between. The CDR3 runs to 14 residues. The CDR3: CASSLGWRGEKLFF. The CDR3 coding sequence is TGTGCCAGCAGTCTGGGGTGGAGGGGTGAAAAACTGTTTTTT.

CDR3 in DNA: TGTGCCAGCAATAGCCCCGGGACAGGGGGCAATGAGCAGTTCTTC. Translating it yields CASNSPGTGGNEQFF. The chain uses TRBV6-1 and TRBJ2-1, with 11 bases lining up with TRBD1. Germline V gene lookup returns CDR1 MNHNS and CDR2 SASEGT. V dropped 7 bases and J dropped 6; count of bases not matched to a gene: 8. The length of the CDR3 is 15 residues.

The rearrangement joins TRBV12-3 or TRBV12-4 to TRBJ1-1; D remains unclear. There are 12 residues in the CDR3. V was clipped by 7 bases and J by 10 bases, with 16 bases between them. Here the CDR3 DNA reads TGTGCCAGCACCCAGGACGGGTGGGGAGCTTTCTTT. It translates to CASTQDGWGAFF.

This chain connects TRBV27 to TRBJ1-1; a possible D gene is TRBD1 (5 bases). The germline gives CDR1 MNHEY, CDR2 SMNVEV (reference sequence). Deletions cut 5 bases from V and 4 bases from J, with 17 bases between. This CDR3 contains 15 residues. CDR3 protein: CASSPSRVASTEAFF. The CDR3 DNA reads TGTGCCAGCAGTCCCAGCAGGGTTGCGAGCACTGAAGCTTTCTTT.

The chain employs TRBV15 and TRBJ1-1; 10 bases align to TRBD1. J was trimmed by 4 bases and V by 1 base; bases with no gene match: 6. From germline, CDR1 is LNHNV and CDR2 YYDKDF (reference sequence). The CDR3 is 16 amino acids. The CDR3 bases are TGTGCCACCAGCAGAGCCGGGACAGGGGTCGGCACTGAAGCTTTCTTT. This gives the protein CATSRAGTGVGTEAFF.

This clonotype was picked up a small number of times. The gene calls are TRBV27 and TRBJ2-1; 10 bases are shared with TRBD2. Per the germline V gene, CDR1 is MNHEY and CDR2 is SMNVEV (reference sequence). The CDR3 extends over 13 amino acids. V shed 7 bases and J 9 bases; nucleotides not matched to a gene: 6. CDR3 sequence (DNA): TGTGCCAGCACTAGCGGGAGATTCATTGAGCAGTTCTTC. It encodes CASTSGRFIEQFF.

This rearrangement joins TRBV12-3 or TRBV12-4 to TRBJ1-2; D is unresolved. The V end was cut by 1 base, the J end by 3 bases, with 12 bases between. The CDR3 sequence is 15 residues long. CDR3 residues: CASSLGNSGHYGYTF. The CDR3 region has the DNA TGTGCCAGCAGTTTAGGGAACAGTGGGCACTATGGCTACACCTTC.

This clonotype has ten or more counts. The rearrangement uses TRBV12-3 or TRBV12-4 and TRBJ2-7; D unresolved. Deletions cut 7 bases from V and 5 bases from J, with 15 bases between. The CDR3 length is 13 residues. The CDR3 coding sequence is TGTGCCAGCACCACCCCGGTGGTCCACGAGCAGTACTTC. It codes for CASTTPVVHEQYF.

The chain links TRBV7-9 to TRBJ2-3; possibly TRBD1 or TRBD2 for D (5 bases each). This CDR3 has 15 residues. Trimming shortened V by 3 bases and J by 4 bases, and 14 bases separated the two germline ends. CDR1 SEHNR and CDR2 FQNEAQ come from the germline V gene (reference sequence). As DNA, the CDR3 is TGTGCCAGCAGCTTTGAGGGGTGGGCCTCAGATACGCAGTATTTT. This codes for CASSFEGWASDTQYF.

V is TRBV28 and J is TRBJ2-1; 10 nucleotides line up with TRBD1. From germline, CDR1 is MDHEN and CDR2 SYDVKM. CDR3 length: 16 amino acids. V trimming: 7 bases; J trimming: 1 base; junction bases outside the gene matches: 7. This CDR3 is CASTTRDRGSYNEQFF. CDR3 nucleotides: TGTGCCAGCACCACCCGGGACAGGGGATCCTACAATGAGCAGTTCTTC.

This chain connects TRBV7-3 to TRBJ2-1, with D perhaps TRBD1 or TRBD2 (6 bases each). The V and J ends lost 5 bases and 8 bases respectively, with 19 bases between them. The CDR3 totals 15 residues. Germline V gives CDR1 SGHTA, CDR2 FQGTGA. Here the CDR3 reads CASSLGGLGPDEQFF. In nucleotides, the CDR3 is TGTGCCAGCAGCCTAGGGGGGTTAGGGCCGGATGAGCAGTTCTTC.

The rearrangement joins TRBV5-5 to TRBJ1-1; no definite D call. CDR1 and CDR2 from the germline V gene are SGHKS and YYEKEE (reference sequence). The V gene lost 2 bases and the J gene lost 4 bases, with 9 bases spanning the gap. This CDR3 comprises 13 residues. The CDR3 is CASSFGWATEAFF. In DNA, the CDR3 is TGTGCCAGCAGCTTCGGATGGGCCACTGAAGCTTTCTTT.

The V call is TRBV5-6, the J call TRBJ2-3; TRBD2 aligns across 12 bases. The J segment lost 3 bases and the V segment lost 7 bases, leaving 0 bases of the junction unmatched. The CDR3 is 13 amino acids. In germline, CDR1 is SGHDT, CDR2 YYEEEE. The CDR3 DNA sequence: TGTGCCAGCGGGACTAGCGGGACAGATACGCAGTATTTT. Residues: CASGTSGTDTQYF.

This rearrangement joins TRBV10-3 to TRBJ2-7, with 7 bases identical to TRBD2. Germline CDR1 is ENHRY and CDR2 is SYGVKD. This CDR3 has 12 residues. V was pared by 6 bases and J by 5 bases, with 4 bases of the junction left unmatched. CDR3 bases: TGTGCCATCAGGCGGGAGACCCACGAGCAGTACTTC. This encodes CAIRRETHEQYF.

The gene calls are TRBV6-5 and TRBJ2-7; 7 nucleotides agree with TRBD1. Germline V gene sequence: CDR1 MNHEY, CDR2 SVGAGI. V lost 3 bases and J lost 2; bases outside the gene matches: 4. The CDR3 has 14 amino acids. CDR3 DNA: TGTGCCAGCAGTTATACAGGGGACGCCTACGAGCAGTACTTC. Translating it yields CASSYTGDAYEQYF.

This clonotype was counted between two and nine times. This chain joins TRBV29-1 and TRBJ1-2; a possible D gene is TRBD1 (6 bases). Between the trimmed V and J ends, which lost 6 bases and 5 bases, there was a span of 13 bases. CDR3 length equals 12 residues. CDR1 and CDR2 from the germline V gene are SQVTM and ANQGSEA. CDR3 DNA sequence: TGCAGCGTCAGGACAGAGAGTTATGGCTACACCTTC. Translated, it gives CSVRTESYGYTF.